The entry below gives a single T cell receptor (beta chain) sequence along with its context. What it recognizes is unknown. This sample was taken from a study of T cell responses to AZD1222 COVID-19 vaccine. Study-wide results and caveats: After the peak T cell response, and only then, were repertoires sampled. Seropositive AZD1222 recipients at baseline numbered only five or six.

The repertoire was sequenced with immunoSEQ multiplex PCR; TCRdb's copy has only in-frame clones and lacks some. Seen here are about 140,000 clones, around 90% observed once, and the top ten hold around 3.3%. Germline values: CDR1 GTSNPN, CDR2 SVGIG (reference sequence). After removal of 3 bases from V and 6 bases from J, the junction contained 7 bases not matched to a gene. There are 14 residues in the CDR3. The rearrangement joins TRBV30 to TRBJ2-2; the match to TRBD1 covers 7 bases. Sequencing used peripheral blood, obtained on day 0 of AZD1222 vaccination. The clonotype comes from an adult in good health. The CDR3, as DNA: TGTGCCTGGAGGGGACAGCGACGGGCCGGGGAGCTGTTTTTT. It translates to CAWRGQRRAGELFF.